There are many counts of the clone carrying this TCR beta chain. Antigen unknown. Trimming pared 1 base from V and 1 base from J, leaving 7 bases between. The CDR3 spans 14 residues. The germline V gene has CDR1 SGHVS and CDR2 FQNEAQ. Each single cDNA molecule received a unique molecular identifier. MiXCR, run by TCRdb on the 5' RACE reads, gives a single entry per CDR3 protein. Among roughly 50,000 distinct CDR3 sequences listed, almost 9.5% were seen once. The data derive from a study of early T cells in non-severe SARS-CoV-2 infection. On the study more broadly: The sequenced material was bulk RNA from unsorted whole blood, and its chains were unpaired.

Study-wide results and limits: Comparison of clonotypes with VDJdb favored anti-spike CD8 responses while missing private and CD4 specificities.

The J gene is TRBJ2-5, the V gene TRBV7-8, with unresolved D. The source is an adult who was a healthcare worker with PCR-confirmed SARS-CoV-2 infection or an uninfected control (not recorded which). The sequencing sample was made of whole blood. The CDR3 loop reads CASSLGPFQETQYF. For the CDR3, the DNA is TGTGCCAGCAGCTTAGGACCGTTCCAAGAGACCCAGTACTTC.